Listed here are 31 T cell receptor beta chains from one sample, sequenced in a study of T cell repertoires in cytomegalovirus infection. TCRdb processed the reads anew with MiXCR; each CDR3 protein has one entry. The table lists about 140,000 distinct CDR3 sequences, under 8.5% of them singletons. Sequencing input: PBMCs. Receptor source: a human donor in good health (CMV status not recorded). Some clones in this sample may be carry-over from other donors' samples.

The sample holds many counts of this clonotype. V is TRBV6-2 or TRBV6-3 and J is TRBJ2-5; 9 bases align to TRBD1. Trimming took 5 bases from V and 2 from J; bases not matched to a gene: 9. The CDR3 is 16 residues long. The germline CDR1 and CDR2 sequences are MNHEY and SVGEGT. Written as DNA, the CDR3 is TGTGCCAGCAGTAAGAACCCGGGACAGGGACAAGAGACCCAGTACTTC. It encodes CASSKNPGQGQETQYF.

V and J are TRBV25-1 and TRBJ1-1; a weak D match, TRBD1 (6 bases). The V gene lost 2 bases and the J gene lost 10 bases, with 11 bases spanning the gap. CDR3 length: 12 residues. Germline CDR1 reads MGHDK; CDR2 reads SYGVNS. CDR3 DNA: TGTGCCAGCAGTGAAGGGGGCGGACCAGCTTTCTTT. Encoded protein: CASSEGGGPAFF.

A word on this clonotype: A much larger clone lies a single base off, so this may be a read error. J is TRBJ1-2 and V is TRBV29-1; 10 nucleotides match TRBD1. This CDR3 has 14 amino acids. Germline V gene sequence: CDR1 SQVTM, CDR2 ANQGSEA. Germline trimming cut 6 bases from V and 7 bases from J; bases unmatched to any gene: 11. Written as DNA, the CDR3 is TGCAGCGTCCTACCGGGACAGGGGCCAACTGGCTACACCTTC. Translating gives CSVLPGQGPTGYTF.

The CDR3 region is CASSHGVGLGTDTQYF. The CDR3 DNA is TGTGCCAGCAGCCATGGGGTGGGGCTAGGCACAGATACGCAGTATTTT. The gene calls are TRBV7-3 and TRBJ2-3, with D possibly matching TRBD1 (5 bases). There are 16 residues in the CDR3. Germline CDR1 reads SGHTA; CDR2 reads FQGTGA. The ends were cut back, 5 bases at V and 1 base at J, with 16 bases in the middle.

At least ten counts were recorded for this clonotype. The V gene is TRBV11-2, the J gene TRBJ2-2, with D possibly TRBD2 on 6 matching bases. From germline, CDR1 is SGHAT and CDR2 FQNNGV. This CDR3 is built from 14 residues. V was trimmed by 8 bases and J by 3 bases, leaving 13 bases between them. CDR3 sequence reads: CASLRGSDTGELFF. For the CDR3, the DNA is TGTGCCAGCCTTCGGGGGAGCGACACCGGGGAGCTGTTTTTT. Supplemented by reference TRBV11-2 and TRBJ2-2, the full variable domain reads EAGVAQSPRYKIIEKRQSVAFWCNPISGHATLYWYQQILGQGPKLLIQFQNNGVVDDSQLPKDRFSAERLKGVDSTLKIQPAKLEDSAVYLCASLRGSDTGELFFGEGSRLTVL.

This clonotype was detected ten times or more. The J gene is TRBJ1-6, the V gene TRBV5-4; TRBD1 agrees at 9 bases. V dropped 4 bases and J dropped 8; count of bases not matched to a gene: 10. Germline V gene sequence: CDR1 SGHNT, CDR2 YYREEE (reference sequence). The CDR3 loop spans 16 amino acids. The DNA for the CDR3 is TGTGCCAGCAGCAACCCAGGACAGGGGCCCCATTCACCCCTCCACTTT. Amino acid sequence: CASSNPGQGPHSPLHF. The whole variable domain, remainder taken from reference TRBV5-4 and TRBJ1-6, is ETGVTQSPTHLIKTRGQQVTLRCSSQSGHNTVSWYQQALGQGPQFIFQYYREEENGRGNFPPRFSGLQFPNYSSELNVNALELDDSALYLCASSNPGQGPHSPLHFGNGTRLTVT.

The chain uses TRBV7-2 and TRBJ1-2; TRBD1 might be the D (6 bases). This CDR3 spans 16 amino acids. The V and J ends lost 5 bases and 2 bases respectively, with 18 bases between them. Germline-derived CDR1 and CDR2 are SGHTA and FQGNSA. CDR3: CASSPRSGDVNYGYTF. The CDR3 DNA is TGTGCCAGCAGCCCTCGTTCAGGGGACGTAAACTATGGCTACACCTTC.

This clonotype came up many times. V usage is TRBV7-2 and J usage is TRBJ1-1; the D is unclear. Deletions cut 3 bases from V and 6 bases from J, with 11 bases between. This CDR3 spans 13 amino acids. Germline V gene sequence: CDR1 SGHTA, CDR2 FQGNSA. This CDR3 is CASSLINNAEAFF. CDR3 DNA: TGTGCCAGCAGCTTGATAAATAACGCTGAAGCTTTCTTT.

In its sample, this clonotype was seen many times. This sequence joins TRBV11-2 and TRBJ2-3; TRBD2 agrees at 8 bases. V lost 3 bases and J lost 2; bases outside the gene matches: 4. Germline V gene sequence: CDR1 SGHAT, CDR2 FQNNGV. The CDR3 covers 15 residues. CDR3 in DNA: TGTGCCAGCAGCTTTCGGGGGGGGCCCACAGATACGCAGTATTTT. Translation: CASSFRGGPTDTQYF. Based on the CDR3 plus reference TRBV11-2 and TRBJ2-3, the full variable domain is EAGVAQSPRYKIIEKRQSVAFWCNPISGHATLYWYQQILGQGPKLLIQFQNNGVVDDSQLPKDRFSAERLKGVDSTLKIQPAKLEDSAVYLCASSFRGGPTDTQYFGPGTRLTVL.

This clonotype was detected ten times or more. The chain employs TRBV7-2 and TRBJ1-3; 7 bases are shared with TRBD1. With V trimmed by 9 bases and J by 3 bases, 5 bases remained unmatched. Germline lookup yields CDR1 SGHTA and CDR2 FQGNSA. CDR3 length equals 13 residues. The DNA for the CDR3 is TGTGCCAGTGCCAGGGACAGTGGAAACACCATATATTTT. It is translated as CASARDSGNTIYF.

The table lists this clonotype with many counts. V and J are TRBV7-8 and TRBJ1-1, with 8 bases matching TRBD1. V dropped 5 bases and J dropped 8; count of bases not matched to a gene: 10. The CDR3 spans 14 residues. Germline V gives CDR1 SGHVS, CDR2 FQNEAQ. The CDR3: CASSPRGTGREAFF. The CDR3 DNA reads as TGTGCCAGCAGCCCGCGAGGGACAGGCCGAGAAGCTTTCTTT.

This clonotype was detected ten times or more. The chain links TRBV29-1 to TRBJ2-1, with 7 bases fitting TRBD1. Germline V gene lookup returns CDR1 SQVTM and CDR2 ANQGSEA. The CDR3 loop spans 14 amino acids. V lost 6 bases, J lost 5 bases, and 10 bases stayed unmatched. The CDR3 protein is CSVRTGLTNNEQFF. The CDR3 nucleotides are TGCAGCGTACGGACAGGACTCACCAACAATGAGCAGTTCTTC.

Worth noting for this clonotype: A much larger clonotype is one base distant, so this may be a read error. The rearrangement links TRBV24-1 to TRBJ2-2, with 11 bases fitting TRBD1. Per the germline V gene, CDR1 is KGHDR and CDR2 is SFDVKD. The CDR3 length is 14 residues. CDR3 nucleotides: TGTGCCACCGCGGGACAGGGGGGGACCGGGGAGCTGCTTTTT. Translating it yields CATAGQGGTGELLF.

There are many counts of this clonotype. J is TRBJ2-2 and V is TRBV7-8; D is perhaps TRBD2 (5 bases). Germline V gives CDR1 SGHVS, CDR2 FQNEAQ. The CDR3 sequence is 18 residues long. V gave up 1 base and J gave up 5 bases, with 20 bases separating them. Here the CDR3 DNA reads TGTGCCAGCAGCTTAGACGGTGTAGGGATAACGGGGACCGGGGAGCTGTTTTTT. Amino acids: CASSLDGVGITGTGELFF.

The CDR3 loop is CASSSPGSRAGEKLFF. CDR3 nucleotide sequence: TGTGCCAGCAGTTCCCCCGGCAGCAGAGCAGGTGAAAAACTGTTTTTT. This sequence joins TRBV28 and TRBJ1-4; D call uncertain. V lost 4 bases to trimming and J lost 7 bases, with 19 bases between them. Germline CDR1 reads MDHEN; CDR2 reads SYDVKM. This CDR3 has 16 amino acids.

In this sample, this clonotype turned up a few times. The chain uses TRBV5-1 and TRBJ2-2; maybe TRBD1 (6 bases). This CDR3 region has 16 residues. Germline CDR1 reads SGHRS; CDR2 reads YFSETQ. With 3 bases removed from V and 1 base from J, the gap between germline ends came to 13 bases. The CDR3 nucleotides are TGCGCCAGCAGCTCAATCGACAGGAGGAACACCGGGGAGCTGTTTTTT. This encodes CASSSIDRRNTGELFF.

This chain's CDR3 is CASSFPQGTSGGEQYF. DNA for the CDR3: TGTGCCAGCAGTTTCCCCCAGGGGACTAGCGGCGGTGAGCAGTACTTC. The V call is TRBV28, the J call TRBJ2-7, with 11 bases lining up with TRBD2. Germline lookup yields CDR1 MDHEN and CDR2 SYDVKM. The CDR3 length is 16 residues. J was trimmed by 7 bases and V by 3 bases; bases with no gene match: 11.

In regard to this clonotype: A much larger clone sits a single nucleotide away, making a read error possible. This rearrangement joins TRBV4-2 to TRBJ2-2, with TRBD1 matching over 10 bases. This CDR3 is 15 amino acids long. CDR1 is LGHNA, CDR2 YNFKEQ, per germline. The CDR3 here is CVSSQGTGDTGELFF. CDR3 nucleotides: TGTGTCAGCAGCCAAGGGACAGGGGACACCGGGGAGCTGTTTTTT.

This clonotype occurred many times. This CDR3 reads CASSYTAEQFF. The CDR3 DNA is TGTGCCAGCAGTTATACGGCTGAGCAGTTCTTC. V is TRBV6-6 and J is TRBJ2-1; unclear D gene. The germline V gene encodes CDR1 MNHNY and CDR2 SVGAGI (reference sequence). V lost 3 bases and J 9 bases, leaving 6 bases between the germline ends. The CDR3 loop spans 11 amino acids.

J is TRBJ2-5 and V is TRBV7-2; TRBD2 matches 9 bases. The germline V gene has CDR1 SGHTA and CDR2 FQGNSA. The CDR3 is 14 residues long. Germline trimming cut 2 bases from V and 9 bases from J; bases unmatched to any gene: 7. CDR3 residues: CASSLRPSGTSQYF. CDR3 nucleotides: TGTGCCAGCAGCTTAAGGCCTAGCGGGACATCCCAGTACTTC.

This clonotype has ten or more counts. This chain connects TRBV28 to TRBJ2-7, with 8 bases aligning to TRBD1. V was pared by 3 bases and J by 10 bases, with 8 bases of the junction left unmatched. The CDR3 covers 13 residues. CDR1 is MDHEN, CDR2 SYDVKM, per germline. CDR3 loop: CASSLDRASPQYF. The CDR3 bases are TGTGCCAGCAGTTTGGACAGGGCGTCCCCACAGTACTTC.

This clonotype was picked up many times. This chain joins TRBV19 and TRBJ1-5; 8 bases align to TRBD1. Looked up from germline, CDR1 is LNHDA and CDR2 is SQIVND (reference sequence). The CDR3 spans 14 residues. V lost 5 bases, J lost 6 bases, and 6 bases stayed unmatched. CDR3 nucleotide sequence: TGTGCCAGTAGTCTTACAGGGGGTCCTCAGCCCCAGCATTTT. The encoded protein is CASSLTGGPQPQHF.

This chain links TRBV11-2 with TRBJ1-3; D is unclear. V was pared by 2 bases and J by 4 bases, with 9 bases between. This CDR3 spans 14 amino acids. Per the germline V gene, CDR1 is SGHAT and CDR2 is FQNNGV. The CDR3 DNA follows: TGTGCCAGCAGCTTATGGATATACGGAAACACCATATATTTT. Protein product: CASSLWIYGNTIYF.

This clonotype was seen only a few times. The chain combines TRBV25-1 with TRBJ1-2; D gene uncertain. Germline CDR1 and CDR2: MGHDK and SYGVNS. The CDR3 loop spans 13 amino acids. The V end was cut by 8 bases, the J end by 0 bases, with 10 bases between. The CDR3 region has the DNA TGTGCCAGCGAATCCGGGACTAACTATGGCTACACCTTC. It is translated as CASESGTNYGYTF.

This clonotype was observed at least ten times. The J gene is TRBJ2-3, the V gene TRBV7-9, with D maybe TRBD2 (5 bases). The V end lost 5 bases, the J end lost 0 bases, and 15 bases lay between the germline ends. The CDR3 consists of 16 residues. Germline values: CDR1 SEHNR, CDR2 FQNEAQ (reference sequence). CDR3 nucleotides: TGTGCCAGCAGCCCCCAGCCCGGACTTAGCACAGATACGCAGTATTTT. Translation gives CASSPQPGLSTDTQYF.

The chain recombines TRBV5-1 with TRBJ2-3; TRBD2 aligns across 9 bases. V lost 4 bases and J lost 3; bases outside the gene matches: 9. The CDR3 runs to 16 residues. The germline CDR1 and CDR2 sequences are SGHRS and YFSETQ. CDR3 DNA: TGCGCCAGCAGCCCGGTAGCGGGGGCGGGAACAGATACGCAGTATTTT. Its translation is CASSPVAGAGTDTQYF.

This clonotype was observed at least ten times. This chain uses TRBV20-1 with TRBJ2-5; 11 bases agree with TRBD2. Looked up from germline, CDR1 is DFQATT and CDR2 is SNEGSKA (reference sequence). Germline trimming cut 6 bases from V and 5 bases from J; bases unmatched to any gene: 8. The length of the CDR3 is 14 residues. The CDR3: CSAPTSGAFETQYF. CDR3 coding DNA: TGCAGTGCCCCGACTAGCGGGGCTTTTGAGACCCAGTACTTC.

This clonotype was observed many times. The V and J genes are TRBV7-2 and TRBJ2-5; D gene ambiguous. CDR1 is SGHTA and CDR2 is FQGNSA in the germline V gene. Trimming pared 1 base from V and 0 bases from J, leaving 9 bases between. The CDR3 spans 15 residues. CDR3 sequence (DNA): TGTGCCAGCAGCTTAGTTGGGTTCCACCAAGAGACCCAGTACTTC. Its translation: CASSLVGFHQETQYF.

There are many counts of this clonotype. The CDR3, as DNA: TGTGCCAGCTCACCGTCCGGACAGGGTTACGAGCAGTACTTC. Protein sequence: CASSPSGQGYEQYF. This chain connects TRBV18 to TRBJ2-7, with TRBD1 identical over 8 bases. V was pared by 3 bases and J by 4 bases, with 5 bases of the junction left unmatched. CDR1 and CDR2 from the germline V gene are KGHSH and LQKENI. The CDR3 extends over 14 amino acids.

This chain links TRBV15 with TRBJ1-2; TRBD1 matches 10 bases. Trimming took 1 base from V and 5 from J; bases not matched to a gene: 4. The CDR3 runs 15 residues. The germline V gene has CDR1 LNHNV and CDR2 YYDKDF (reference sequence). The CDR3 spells CATSRATGGSYGYTF. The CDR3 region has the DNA TGTGCCACCAGCAGAGCGACAGGGGGCTCTTATGGCTACACCTTC. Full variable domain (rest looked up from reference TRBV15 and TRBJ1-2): DAMVIQNPRYQVTQFGKPVTLSCSQTLNHNVMYWYQQKSSQAPKLLFHYYDKDFNNEADTPDNFQSRRPNTSFCFLDIRSPGLGDTAMYLCATSRATGGSYGYTFGSGTRLTVV.

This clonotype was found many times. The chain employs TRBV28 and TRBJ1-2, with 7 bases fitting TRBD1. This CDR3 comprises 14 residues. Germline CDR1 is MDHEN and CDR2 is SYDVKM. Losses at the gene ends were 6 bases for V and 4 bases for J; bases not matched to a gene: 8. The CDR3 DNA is TGTGCCAGCAGGGCCCCCGGGACAGCCTATGGCTACACCTTC. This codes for CASRAPGTAYGYTF.